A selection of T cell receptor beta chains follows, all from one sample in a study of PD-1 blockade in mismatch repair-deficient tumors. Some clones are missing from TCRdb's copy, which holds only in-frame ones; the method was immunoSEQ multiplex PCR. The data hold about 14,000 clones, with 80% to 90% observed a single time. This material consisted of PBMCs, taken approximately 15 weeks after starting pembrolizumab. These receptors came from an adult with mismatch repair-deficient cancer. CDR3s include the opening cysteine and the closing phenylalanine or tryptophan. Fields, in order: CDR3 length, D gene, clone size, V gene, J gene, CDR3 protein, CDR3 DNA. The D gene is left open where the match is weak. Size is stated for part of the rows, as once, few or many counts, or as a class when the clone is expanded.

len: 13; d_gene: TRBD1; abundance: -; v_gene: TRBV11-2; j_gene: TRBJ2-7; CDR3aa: CASSRTGAAAQYF; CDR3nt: TGTGCCAGCAGCCGAACAGGGGCGGCCGCGCAGTACTTC
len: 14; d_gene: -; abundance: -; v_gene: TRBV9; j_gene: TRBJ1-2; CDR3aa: CASSVDREGYGYTF; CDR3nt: TGTGCCAGCAGCGTAGACAGGGAGGGCTATGGCTACACCTTC
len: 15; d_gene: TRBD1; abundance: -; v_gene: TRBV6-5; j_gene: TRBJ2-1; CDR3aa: CASSYLDRVNGEQFF; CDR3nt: TGTGCCAGCAGTTACTTGGACAGGGTGAACGGAGAGCAGTTCTTC
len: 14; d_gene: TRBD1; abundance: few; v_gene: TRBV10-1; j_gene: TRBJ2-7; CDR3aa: CASSDGRDRNEQYF; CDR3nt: TGCGCCAGCAGTGACGGCCGGGACAGAAACGAGCAGTACTTC
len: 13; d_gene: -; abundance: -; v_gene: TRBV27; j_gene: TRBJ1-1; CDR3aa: CASSLSSLNEAFF; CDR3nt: TGTGCCAGCAGTTTATCCTCCTTAAATGAAGCTTTCTTT
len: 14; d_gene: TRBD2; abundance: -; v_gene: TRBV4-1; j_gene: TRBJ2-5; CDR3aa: CASSQESRERDQYF; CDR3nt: TGCGCCAGCAGCCAAGAGTCGAGAGAGCGGGACCAGTACTTC
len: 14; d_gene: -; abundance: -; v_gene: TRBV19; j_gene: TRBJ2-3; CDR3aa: CASSLGRSTDTQYF; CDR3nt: TGTGCCAGTAGCTTGGGCCGCAGCACAGATACGCAGTATTTT
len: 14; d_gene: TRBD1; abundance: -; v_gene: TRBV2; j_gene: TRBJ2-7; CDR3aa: CASSTGALSYEQYF; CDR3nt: TGTGCCAGCTCAACAGGGGCCCTCTCCTACGAGCAGTACTTC
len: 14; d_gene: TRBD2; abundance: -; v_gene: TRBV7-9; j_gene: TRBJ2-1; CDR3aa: CASSLLAGEIEQFF; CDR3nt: TGTGCCAGCAGCTTACTAGCGGGAGAGATTGAGCAGTTCTTC
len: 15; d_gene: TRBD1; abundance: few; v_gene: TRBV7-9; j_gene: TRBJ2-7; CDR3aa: CASSPWTGETYEQYF; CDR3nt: TGTGCCAGCAGCCCCTGGACAGGGGAGACCTACGAGCAGTACTTC
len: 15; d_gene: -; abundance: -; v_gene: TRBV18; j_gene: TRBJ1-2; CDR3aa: CASSPPTDSFYGYTF; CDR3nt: TGTGCCAGCTCACCACCGACGGACAGTTTCTATGGCTACACCTTC
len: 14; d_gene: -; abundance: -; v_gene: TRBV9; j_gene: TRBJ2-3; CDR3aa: CASSPSGRTDTQYF; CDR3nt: TGTGCCAGCAGCCCCAGCGGGCGCACAGATACGCAGTATTTT
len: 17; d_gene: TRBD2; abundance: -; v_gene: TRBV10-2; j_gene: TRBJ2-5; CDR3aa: CASSPGLAASFQETQYF; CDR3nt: TGCGCCAGCAGTCCGGGACTAGCGGCTTCTTTTCAAGAGACCCAGTACTTC
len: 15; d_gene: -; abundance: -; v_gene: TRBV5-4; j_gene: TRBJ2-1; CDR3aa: CASSLGGYSYNEQFF; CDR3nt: TGTGCCAGCAGCTTAGGCGGATACTCCTACAATGAGCAGTTCTTC
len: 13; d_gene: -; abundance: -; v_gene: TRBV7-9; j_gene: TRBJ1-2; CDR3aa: CASSPEGVYGYTF; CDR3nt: TGTGCCAGCAGCCCGGAAGGAGTTTACGGCTACACCTTC
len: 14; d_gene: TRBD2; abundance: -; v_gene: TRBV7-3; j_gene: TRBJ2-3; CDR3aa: CASSYLAGQDTQYF; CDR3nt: TGTGCCAGCAGCTACCTAGCGGGGCAAGATACGCAGTATTTT
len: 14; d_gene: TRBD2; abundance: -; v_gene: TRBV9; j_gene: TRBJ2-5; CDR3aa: CASSGLAADGTQYF; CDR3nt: TGTGCCAGCAGTGGACTAGCGGCCGATGGGACCCAGTACTTC
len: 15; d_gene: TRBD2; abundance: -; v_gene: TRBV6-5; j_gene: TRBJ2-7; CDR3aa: CASTPVAGGEDEQYF; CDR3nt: TGTGCCAGCACCCCCGTAGCGGGAGGGGAGGACGAGCAGTACTTC
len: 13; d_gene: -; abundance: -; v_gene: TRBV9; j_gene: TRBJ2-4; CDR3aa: CASSVVFEGIQYF; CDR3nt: TGTGCCAGCAGCGTAGTTTTTGAGGGCATTCAGTACTTC
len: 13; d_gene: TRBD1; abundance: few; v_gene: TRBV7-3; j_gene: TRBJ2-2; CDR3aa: CASSSQDRGELFF; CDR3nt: TGTGCCAGCAGCTCCCAGGACAGGGGGGAGCTGTTTTTT
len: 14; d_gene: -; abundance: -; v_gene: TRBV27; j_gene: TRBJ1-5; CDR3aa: CASSSSLGGQPQHF; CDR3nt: TGTGCCAGCAGTTCTAGCCTGGGTGGTCAGCCCCAGCATTTT
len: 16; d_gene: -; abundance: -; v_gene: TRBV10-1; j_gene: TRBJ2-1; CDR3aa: CASSESEGTAYNEQFF; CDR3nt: TGCGCCAGCAGTGAGTCGGAGGGGACGGCCTACAATGAGCAGTTCTTC
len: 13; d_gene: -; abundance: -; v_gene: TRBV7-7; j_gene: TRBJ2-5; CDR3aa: CASSFQFQETQYF; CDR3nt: TGTGCCAGCAGCTTTCAGTTCCAAGAGACCCAGTACTTC
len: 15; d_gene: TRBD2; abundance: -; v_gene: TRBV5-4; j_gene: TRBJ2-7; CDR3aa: CASSRGLAGSYEQYF; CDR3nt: TGTGCCAGCAGCCGGGGACTAGCGGGATCCTACGAGCAGTACTTC
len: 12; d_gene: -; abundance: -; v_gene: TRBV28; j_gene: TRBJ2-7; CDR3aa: CASSWGLYEQYF; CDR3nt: TGTGCCAGCAGTTGGGGCCTCTACGAGCAGTACTTC
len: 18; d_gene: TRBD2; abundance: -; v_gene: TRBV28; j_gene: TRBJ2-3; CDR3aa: CASSPGLAGGWSTDTQYF; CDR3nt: TGTGCCAGCAGTCCAGGACTAGCGGGAGGGTGGAGCACAGATACGCAGTATTTT
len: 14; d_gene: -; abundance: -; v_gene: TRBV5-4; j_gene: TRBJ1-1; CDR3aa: CASSSQGRNTEAFF; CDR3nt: TGTGCCAGCAGCTCACAGGGAAGGAACACTGAAGCTTTCTTT
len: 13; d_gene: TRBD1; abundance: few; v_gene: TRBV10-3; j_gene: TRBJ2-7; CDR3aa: CAYRGDTTYEQYF; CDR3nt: TGTGCCTACAGGGGGGACACCACCTACGAGCAGTACTTC
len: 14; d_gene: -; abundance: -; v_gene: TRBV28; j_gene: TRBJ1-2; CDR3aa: CASRRGMGAQGYTF; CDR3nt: TGTGCCAGCAGACGTGGCATGGGGGCGCAAGGCTACACCTTC
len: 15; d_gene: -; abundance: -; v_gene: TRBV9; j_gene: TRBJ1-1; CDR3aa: CASSVGGAVNTEAFF; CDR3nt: TGTGCCAGCAGCGTAGGCGGGGCAGTCAACACTGAAGCTTTCTTT
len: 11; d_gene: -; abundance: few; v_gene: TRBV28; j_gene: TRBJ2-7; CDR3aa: CASSFSRSRYF; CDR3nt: TGTGCCAGCAGTTTTAGTAGAAGTCGGTACTTC
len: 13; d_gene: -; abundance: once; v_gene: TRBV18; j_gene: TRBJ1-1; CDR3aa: CASSPLTGNEAFF; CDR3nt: TGTGCCAGCTCACCATTGACGGGAAATGAAGCTTTCTTT
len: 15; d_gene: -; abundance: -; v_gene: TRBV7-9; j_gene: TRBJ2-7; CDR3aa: CASSSRITGTYEQYF; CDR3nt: TGTGCCAGCAGCTCACGCATCACAGGTACCTACGAGCAGTACTTC